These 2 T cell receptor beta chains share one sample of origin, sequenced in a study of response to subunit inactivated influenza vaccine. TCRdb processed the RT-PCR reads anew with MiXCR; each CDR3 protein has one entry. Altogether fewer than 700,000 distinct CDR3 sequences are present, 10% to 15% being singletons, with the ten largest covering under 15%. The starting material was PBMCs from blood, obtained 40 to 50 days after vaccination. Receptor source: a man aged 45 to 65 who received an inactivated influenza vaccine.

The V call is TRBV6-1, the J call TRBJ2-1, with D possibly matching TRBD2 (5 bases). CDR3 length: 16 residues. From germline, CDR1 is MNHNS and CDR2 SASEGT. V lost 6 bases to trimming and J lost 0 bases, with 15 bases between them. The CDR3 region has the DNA TGTGCCAGCAGCCCCCGGGGTGGGATCTCCTACAATGAGCAGTTCTTC. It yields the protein CASSPRGGISYNEQFF.

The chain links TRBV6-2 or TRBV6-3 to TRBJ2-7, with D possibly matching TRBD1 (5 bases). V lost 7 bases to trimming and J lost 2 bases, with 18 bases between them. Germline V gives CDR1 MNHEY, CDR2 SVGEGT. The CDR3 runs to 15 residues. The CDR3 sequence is CASNSGRSRAYEQYF. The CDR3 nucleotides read TGTGCCAGCAATTCCGGAAGGAGCAGGGCCTACGAGCAGTACTTC.